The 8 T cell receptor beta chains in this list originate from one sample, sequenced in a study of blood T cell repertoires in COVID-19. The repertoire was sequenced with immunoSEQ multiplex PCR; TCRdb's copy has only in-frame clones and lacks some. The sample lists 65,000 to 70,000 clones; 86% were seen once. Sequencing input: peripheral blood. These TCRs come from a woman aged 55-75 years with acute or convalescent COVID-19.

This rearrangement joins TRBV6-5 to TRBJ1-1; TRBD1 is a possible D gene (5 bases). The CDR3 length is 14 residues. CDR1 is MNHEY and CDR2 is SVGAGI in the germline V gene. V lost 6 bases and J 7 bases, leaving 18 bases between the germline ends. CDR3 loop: CASRAPGFWDEAFF. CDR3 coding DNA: TGTGCCAGCAGGGCCCCAGGGTTCTGGGATGAAGCTTTCTTT.

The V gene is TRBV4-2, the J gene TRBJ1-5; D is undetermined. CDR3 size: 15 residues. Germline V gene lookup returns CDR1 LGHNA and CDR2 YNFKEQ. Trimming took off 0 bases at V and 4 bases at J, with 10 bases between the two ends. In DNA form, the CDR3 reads TGTGCCAGCAGCCAAGAGGTTGCAGTTAATCAGCCCCAGCATTTT. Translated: CASSQEVAVNQPQHF.

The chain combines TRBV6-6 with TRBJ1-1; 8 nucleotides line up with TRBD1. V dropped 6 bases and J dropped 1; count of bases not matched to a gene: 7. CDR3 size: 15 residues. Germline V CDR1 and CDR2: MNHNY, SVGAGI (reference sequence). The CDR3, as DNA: TGTGCCAGCAGCAAATCGGGGACAGGGAACACTGAAGCTTTCTTT. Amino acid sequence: CASSKSGTGNTEAFF.

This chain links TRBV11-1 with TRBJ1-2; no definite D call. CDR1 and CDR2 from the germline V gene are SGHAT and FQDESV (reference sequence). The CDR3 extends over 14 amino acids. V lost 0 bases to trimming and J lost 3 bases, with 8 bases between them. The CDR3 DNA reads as TGTGCCAGCAGCTTAGCTAGAGGTTACTATGGCTACACCTTC. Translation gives CASSLARGYYGYTF.

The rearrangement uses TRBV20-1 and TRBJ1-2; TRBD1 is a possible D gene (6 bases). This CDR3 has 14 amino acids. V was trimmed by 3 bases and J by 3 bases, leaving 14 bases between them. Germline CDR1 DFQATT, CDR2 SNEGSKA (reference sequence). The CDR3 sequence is CSASDRGADYGYTF. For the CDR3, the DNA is TGCAGTGCTAGTGACCGGGGGGCGGACTATGGCTACACCTTC.

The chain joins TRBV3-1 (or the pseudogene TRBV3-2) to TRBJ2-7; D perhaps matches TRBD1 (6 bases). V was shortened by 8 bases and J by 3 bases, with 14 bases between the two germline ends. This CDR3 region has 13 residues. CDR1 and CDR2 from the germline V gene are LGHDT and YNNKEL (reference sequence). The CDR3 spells CASCTQGGYEQYF. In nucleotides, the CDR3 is TGTGCCAGCTGTACACAGGGCGGCTACGAGCAGTACTTC.

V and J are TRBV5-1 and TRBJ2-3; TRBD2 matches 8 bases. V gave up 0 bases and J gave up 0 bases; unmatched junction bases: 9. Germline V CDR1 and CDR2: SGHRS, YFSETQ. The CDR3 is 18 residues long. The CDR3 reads CASSLGLTSGGSTDTQYF. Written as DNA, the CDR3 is TGCGCCAGCAGCTTGGGGTTGACGAGCGGGGGTAGCACAGATACGCAGTATTTT.

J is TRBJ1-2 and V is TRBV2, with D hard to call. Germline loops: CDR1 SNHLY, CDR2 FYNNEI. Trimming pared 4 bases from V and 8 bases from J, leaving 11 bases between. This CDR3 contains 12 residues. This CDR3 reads CASSAEQLGYTF. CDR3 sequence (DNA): TGTGCCAGCAGTGCCGAACAGTTGGGCTACACCTTC. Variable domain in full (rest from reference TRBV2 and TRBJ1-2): EPEVTQTPSHQVTQMGQEVILRCVPISNHLYFYWYRQILGQKVEFLVSFYNNEISEKSEIFDDQFSVERPDGSNFTLKIRSTKLEDSAMYFCASSAEQLGYTFGSGTRLTVV.